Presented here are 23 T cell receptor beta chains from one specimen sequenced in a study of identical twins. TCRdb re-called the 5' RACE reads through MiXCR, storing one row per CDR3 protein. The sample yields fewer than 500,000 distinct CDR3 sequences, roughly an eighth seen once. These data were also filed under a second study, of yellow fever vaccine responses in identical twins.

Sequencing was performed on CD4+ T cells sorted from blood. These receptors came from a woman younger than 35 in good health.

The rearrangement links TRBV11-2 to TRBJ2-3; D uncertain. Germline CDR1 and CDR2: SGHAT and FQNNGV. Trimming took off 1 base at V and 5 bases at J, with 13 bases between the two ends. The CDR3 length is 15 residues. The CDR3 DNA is TGTGCCAGCAGCTTAGCGCCCCAGCACGAAGATACGCAGTATTTT. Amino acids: CASSLAPQHEDTQYF. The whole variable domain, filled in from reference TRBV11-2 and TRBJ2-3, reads EAGVAQSPRYKIIEKRQSVAFWCNPISGHATLYWYQQILGQGPKLLIQFQNNGVVDDSQLPKDRFSAERLKGVDSTLKIQPAKLEDSAVYLCASSLAPQHEDTQYFGPGTRLTVL.

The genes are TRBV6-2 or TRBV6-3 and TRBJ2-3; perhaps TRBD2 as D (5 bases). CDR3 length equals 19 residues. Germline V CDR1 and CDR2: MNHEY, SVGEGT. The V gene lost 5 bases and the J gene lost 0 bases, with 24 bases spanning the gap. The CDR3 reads CASSPNGIFIRRSTDTQYF. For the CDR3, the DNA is TGTGCCAGCAGTCCGAACGGGATTTTTATTCGACGTAGCACAGATACGCAGTATTTT.

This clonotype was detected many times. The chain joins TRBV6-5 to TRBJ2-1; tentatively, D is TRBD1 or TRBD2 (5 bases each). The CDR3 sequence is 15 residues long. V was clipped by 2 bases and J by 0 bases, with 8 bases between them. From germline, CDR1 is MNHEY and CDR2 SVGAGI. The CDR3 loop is CASSYGGSSYNEQFF. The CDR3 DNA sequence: TGTGCCAGCAGTTACGGGGGAAGCTCCTACAATGAGCAGTTCTTC.

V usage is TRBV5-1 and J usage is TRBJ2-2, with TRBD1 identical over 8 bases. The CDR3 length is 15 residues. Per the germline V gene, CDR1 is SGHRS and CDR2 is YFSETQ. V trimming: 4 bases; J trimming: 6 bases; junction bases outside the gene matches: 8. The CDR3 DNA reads TGCGCCAGCAGCGCGGGATTACAGGGGGCCGGGGAGCTGTTTTTT. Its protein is CASSAGLQGAGELFF.

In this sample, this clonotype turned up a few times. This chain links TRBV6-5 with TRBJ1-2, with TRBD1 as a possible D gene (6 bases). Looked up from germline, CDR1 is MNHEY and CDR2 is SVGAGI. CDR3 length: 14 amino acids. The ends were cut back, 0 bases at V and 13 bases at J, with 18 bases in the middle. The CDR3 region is CASSYSTGGGSSTF. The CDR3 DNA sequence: TGTGCCAGCAGTTACTCGACGGGTGGGGGCTCTTCCACCTTC.

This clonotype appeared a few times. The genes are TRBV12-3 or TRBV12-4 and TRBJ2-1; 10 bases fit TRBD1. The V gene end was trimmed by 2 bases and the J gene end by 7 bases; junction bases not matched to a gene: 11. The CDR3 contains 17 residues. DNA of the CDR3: TGTGCCAGCAGTTTATTTGGTCGGGGACAGGGGAGGAATGAGCAGTTCTTC. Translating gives CASSLFGRGQGRNEQFF.

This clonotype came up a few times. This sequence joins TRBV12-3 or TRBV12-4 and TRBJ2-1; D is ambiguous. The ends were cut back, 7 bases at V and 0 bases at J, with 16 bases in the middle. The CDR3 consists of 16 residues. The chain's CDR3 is CASTPAAVGSYNEQFF. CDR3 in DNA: TGTGCCAGCACTCCGGCCGCAGTCGGCTCCTACAATGAGCAGTTCTTC.

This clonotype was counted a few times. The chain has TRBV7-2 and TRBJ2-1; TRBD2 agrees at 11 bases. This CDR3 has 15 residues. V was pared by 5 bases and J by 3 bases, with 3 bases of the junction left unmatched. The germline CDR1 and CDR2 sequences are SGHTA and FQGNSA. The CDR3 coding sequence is TGTGCCAGCAGCCAGACTAGCGGGAACTACAATGAGCAGTTCTTC. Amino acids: CASSQTSGNYNEQFF.

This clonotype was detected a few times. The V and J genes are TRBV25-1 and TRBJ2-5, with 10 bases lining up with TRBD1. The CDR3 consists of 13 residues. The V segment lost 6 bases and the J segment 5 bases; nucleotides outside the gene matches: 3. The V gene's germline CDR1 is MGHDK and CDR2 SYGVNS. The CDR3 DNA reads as TGTGCCAGCAGGACAGGGGGCTCGGAGACCCAGTACTTC. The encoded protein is CASRTGGSETQYF.

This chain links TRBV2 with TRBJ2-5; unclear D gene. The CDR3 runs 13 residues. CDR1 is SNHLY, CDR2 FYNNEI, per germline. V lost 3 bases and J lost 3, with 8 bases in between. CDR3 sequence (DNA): TGTGCCAGCAGTGATAACAGAGAAGAGACCCAGTACTTC. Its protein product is CASSDNREETQYF.

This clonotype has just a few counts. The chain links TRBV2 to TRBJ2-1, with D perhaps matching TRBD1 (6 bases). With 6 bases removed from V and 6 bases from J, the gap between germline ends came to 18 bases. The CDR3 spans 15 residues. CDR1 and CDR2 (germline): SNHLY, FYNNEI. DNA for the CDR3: TGTGCCAGCAGAACCGGACAGTTGAAGGGCAATGAGCAGTTCTTC. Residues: CASRTGQLKGNEQFF.

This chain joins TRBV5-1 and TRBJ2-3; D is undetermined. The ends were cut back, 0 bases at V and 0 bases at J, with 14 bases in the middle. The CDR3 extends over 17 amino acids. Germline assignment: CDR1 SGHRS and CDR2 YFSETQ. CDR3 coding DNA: TGCGCCAGCAGCTTGGGCTCAGCCGGGCTGAGCACAGATACGCAGTATTTT. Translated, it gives CASSLGSAGLSTDTQYF.

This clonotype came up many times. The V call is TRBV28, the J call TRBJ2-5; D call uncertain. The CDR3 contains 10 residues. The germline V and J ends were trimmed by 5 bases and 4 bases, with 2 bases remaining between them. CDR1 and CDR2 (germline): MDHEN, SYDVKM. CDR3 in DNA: TGTGCCAGCAGTCGAGAGACCCAGTACTTC. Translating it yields CASSRETQYF.

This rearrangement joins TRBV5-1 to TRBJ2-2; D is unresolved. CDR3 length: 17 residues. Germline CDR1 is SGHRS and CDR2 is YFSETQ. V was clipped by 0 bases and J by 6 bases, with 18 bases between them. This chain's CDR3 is CASSLVGSTNTAGELFF. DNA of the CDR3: TGCGCCAGCAGCTTGGTCGGCTCCACAAACACGGCCGGGGAGCTGTTTTTT.

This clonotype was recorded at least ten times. CDR3: CASSLIEGAEAFF. CDR3 DNA: TGTGCCAGCAGTTTAATTGAAGGAGCTGAAGCTTTCTTT. The rearrangement joins TRBV12-3 or TRBV12-4 to TRBJ1-1, with D uncertain. The V gene lost 2 bases and the J gene lost 6 bases, with 10 bases spanning the gap. The CDR3 consists of 13 residues.

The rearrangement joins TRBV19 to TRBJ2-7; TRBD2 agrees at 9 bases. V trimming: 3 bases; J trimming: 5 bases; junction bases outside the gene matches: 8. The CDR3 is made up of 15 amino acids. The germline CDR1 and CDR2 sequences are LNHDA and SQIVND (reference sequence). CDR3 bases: TGTGCCAGTAGTATGGGCCTAGCGGGAAACGACGAGCAGTACTTC. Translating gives CASSMGLAGNDEQYF.

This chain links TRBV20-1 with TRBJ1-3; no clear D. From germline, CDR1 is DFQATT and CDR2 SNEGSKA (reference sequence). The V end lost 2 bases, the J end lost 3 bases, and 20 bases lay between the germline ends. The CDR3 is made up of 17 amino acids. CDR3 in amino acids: CSARFGVKEGFGNTIYF. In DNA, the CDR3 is TGCAGTGCTAGATTTGGGGTGAAAGAAGGTTTTGGAAACACCATATATTTT.

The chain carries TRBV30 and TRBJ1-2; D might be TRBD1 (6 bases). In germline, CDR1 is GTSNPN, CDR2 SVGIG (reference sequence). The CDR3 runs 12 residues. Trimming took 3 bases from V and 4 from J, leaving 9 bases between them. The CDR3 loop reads CAWSGQSYGYTF. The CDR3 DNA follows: TGTGCCTGGAGCGGACAGTCCTATGGCTACACCTTC.

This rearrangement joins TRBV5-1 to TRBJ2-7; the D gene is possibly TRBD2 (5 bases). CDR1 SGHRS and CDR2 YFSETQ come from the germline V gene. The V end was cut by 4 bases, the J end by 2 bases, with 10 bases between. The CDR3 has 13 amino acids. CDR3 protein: CASSIERAYEQYF. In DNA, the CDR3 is TGCGCCAGCAGCATAGAGAGGGCCTACGAGCAGTACTTC. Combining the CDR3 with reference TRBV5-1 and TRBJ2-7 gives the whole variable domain KAGVTQTPRYLIKTRGQQVTLSCSPISGHRSVSWYQQTPGQGLQFLFEYFSETQRNKGNFPGRFSGRQFSNSRSEMNVSTLELGDSALYLCASSIERAYEQYFGPGTRLTVT.

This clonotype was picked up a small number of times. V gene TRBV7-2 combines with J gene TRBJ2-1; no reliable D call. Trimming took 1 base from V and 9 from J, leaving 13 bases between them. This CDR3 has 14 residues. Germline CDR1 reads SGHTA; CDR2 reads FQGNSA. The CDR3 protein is CASSLEAKRSEQFF. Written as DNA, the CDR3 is TGTGCCAGCAGCTTAGAGGCTAAGAGGAGTGAGCAGTTCTTC.

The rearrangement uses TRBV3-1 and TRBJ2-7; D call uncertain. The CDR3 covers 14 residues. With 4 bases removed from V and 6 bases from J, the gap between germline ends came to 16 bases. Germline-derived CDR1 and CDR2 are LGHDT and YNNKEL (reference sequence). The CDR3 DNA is TGTGCCAGCAGCCCCCAAGGGCGGTATGGCGAGCAGTACTTC. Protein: CASSPQGRYGEQYF.

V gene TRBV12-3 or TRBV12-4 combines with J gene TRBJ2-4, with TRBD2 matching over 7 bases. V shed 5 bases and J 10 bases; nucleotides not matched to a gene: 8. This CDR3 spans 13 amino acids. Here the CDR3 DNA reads TGTGCCAGCAGTGAGCGGCAGGGAGGGATTCAGTACTTC. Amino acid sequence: CASSERQGGIQYF.

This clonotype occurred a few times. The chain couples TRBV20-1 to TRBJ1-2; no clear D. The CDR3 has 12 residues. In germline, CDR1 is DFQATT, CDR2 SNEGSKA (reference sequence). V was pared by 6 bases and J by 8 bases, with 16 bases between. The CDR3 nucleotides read TGCAGTGCAAAAAGGATATCGGGCGGCTACACCTTC. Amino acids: CSAKRISGGYTF.